Following are 8 T cell receptor beta chains from one sample sequenced in a study of Graves' ophthalmopathy and Graves' hyperthyroidism. Investigators amplified TCR beta CDR3 regions from RNA transcripts. HTBI primers served in a first-round RT-PCR, which a second-round multiplex PCR followed. MiXCR was run by TCRdb on the multiplex PCR reads, yielding one entry per CDR3 protein. The repertoire holds hundreds of thousands of distinct CDR3 sequences, with 22% as singletons. Sequenced sample: peripheral blood. Receptor source: a woman younger than 30 with stable Graves' hyperthyroidism. Some clones in this sample may be carry-over from other donors' samples.

This clonotype appeared a few times. The CDR3 DNA is TGCAGTGCTCAACAGGGAACCCTAGGCGAGCAGTACTTC. It encodes CSAQQGTLGEQYF. The chain is built from TRBV20-1 and TRBJ2-7; D is possibly TRBD1 (6 bases). Trimming pared 5 bases from V and 6 bases from J, leaving 17 bases between. CDR3 length: 13 amino acids. CDR1 is DFQATT, CDR2 SNEGSKA, per germline (reference sequence).

This rearrangement joins TRBV10-3 to TRBJ2-7, with 11 bases identical to TRBD2. The CDR3 is 15 residues long. After removal of 5 bases from V and 4 bases from J, the junction contained 7 bases not matched to a gene. Germline V gene data show CDR1 as ENHRY and CDR2 as SYGVKD. In DNA, the CDR3 is TGTGCCATCAGTCCCCTAGCGGGAGGAGGGTACGAGCAGTACTTC. It specifies CAISPLAGGGYEQYF.

This chain links TRBV13 with TRBJ2-7; 8 bases map to TRBD1. Unmatched junction bases numbered 24, after V lost 7 bases and J lost 1 base. The CDR3 length is 20 residues. From germline, CDR1 is PRHDT and CDR2 FYEKMQ (reference sequence). CDR3 DNA sequence: TGTGCCAGCACCTACGCCCGGGACAGGAAGTTTGGTGTGGCTTCCTACGAGCAGTACTTC. This translates into CASTYARDRKFGVASYEQYF.

This chain connects TRBV13 to TRBJ2-7; the D gene is possibly TRBD1 (6 bases). The germline V gene has CDR1 PRHDT and CDR2 FYEKMQ (reference sequence). This CDR3 is built from 15 residues. V shed 0 bases and J shed 2 bases, with 11 bases lying between them. CDR3 region: CASSLGQGITYEQYF. The CDR3 nucleotides are TGTGCCAGCAGCTTAGGACAGGGCATAACCTACGAGCAGTACTTC.

Only a few counts were recorded for this clonotype. The chain combines TRBV18 with TRBJ1-1, with 9 bases that match TRBD1. Germline assignment: CDR1 KGHSH and CDR2 LQKENI. The V gene end was trimmed by 9 bases and the J gene end by 5 bases; junction bases not matched to a gene: 16. The CDR3 loop spans 16 amino acids. Here the CDR3 DNA reads TGTGCCAGTAACCCGTCTCGACAGGGGGGAGCAACTGAAGCTTTCTTT. It encodes CASNPSRQGGATEAFF. The full variable domain, its missing parts supplied by reference TRBV18 and TRBJ1-1, is NAGVMQNPRHLVRRRGQEARLRCSPMKGHSHVYWYRQLPEEGLKFMVYLQKENIIDESGMPKERFSAEFPKEGPSILRIQQVVRGDSAAYFCASNPSRQGGATEAFFGQGTRLTVV.

Remarks on this clonotype: A much larger clone sits a single nucleotide away, making a read error possible. The missing conserved phenylalanine or tryptophan at the end of this CDR3 makes a read error likely. This rearrangement joins TRBV2 to TRBJ1-3; the D is unclear. The CDR3 is made up of 15 amino acids. From germline, CDR1 is SNHLY and CDR2 FYNNEI. V was trimmed by 3 bases and J by 2 bases, leaving 11 bases between them. The CDR3 region is CASSDWAPTGNTIYY. The CDR3 nucleotides read TGTGCCAGCAGTGATTGGGCACCAACTGGAAACACCATATATTAT.

Of note for this clonotype: A much larger clone sits a single nucleotide away, making a read error possible. The CDR3 loop reads CASSLPSTGYGYTF. CDR3 DNA: TGTGCCAGCAGCCTCCCCAGTACTGGGTATGGCTACACCTTC. This chain joins TRBV11-2 and TRBJ1-2, with D uncertain. Trimming took off 5 bases at V and 5 bases at J, with 15 bases between the two ends. Germline V CDR1 and CDR2: SGHAT, FQNNGV. This CDR3 contains 14 residues.

J is TRBJ2-5 and V is TRBV12-3 or TRBV12-4, with 7 bases aligning to TRBD2. This CDR3 is built from 14 residues. Trimming at V came to 7 bases and at J to 5 bases, leaving 10 bases not matched to a gene. DNA for the CDR3: TGTGCCAGCACCGAGGCGGGAGAGTATGAGACCCAGTACTTC. Its protein is CASTEAGEYETQYF.